Listed below are T cell receptor beta chains from one sample, sequenced in a study of cytomegalovirus exposure and HLA in healthy donors. The data were produced by immunoSEQ multiplex PCR, yet TCRdb's version contains in-frame clones alone and is incomplete. The sample has roughly 190,000 clones; over 65% are singletons. Source material: PBMCs. These receptors originate from a young woman in good health and CMV-seronegative. CDR3s leave out the opening cysteine and the closing phenylalanine or tryptophan. Fields, in order: V gene, J gene, CDR3 protein.

V: TRBV30
J: TRBJ2-2
CDR3: AWSGGRGQGGELF

V: TRBV7-9
J: TRBJ2-7
CDR3: ASSLGFAHYEQY

V: TRBV7-2
J: TRBJ1-5
CDR3: ASSLAGQGTGNQPQH

V: TRBV27
J: TRBJ2-7
CDR3: ASSRRDRYEQY

V: TRBV23-1
J: TRBJ1-5
CDR3: ARRTGPGPQH

V: TRBV5-6
J: TRBJ2-1
CDR3: ASSLAWTSRGGEQF

V: TRBV2
J: TRBJ1-2
CDR3: ASSLPREIWEQGGYGYT

V: TRBV10-3
J: TRBJ1-2
CDR3: AIRLAGGNYGYT

V: TRBV6-1
J: TRBJ1-5
CDR3: ASSVTGLGNQPQH

V: TRBV6-5
J: TRBJ1-6
CDR3: ASNRDRGRGSPLH

V: TRBV5-4
J: TRBJ1-1
CDR3: ASSLGGQSYGTEAF

V: TRBV27
J: TRBJ2-7
CDR3: ASSVTGGRIYEQY

V: TRBV2
J: TRBJ2-1
CDR3: ASRPGLAGERQF

V: TRBV27
J: TRBJ1-1
CDR3: ASKVAGGWNTEAF

V: TRBV19
J: TRBJ2-3
CDR3: ASSTLARVADTQY

V: TRBV4-1
J: TRBJ1-4
CDR3: ASSPRATNEKLF

V: TRBV4-3
J: TRBJ2-1
CDR3: ASSQEIAGVYNEQF

V: TRBV6-5
J: TRBJ2-7
CDR3: ASSEPTGSHEQY

V: TRBV4-2
J: TRBJ2-7
CDR3: ASSQVQPGTSSYEQY

V: TRBV4-1
J: TRBJ1-2
CDR3: ASSQEVGQVDYGYT

V: TRBV7-9
J: TRBJ1-2
CDR3: ASSFRGVVVGNGYT

V: TRBV18
J: TRBJ1-6
CDR3: ASSPQQAESSYNSPLH

V: TRBV7-8
J: TRBJ1-5
CDR3: ASSLERGPQPQH

V: TRBV19
J: TRBJ2-1
CDR3: ASSTGLAGGNEQF

V: TRBV5-6
J: TRBJ2-7
CDR3: ASSLAPVWGTYEQY

V: TRBV5-1
J: TRBJ1-1
CDR3: ASSLSLVGQEAF

V: TRBV2
J: TRBJ1-2
CDR3: ASSVLRSNYGYT

V: TRBV30
J: TRBJ1-3
CDR3: AWSHLGQALTGNTIY

V: TRBV5-4
J: TRBJ2-7
CDR3: ASSQAGTNSYEQY

V: TRBV4-3
J: TRBJ1-1
CDR3: ASSEKLGSPNTEAF

V: TRBV2
J: TRBJ1-4
CDR3: ASSVSTGGRDEKLF

V: TRBV2
J: TRBJ2-1
CDR3: ASVLDYYNEQF

V: TRBV10-1
J: TRBJ1-2
CDR3: ASSESGDYGYT

V: TRBV19
J: TRBJ2-2
CDR3: ASSGLALNTGELF

V: TRBV2
J: TRBJ2-7
CDR3: ASRRTGNYEQY

V: TRBV1
J: TRBJ1-2
CDR3: TSDPIPRDRVHYGYT

V: TRBV5-5
J: TRBJ1-6
CDR3: ASSDPRDSSPLH

V: TRBV27
J: TRBJ1-1
CDR3: ASSIRQGTNTEAF

V: TRBV18
J: TRBJ2-1
CDR3: ASSPRTSGRGGNEQF

V: TRBV5-1
J: TRBJ2-7
CDR3: ASSQDSYEQY

V: TRBV7-9
J: TRBJ1-1
CDR3: ASSSSDRGYSEAF

V: TRBV11-2
J: TRBJ2-7
CDR3: ASSQGSSGTGGYEQY